Presented here are 20 T cell receptor beta chains from one specimen sequenced in a study of identical twins. TCRdb independently ran MiXCR on the 5' RACE reads; one entry per CDR3 protein. The sample holds about 570,000 distinct CDR3 sequences; just under 10% are singletons and the top ten take roughly 3%. These sequences were also reported in another study, on yellow fever vaccine responses in identical twins.

The sequenced material came from PBMCs. These receptors were obtained from a woman younger than 30 in good health.

This clonotype was observed many times. J is TRBJ1-5 and V is TRBV28; tentatively, D is TRBD1 (5 bases). CDR3 length equals 14 residues. Trimming took 1 base from V and 9 from J, leaving 13 bases between them. Germline loops: CDR1 MDHEN, CDR2 SYDVKM. CDR3 coding DNA: TGTGCCAGCAGTTTATCGGGGGTGTGGGGGCCCCAGCATTTT. Protein: CASSLSGVWGPQHF.

This clonotype was picked up many times. This rearrangement joins TRBV18 to TRBJ2-2; D possibly uses TRBD1 or TRBD2 (5 bases each). V was pared by 3 bases and J by 7 bases, with 15 bases between. Germline V CDR1 and CDR2: KGHSH, LQKENI. This CDR3 spans 15 amino acids. CDR3 DNA sequence: TGTGCCAGCTCACCCTCCGGGACCGGGGACGGGGAGCTGTTTTTT. Translating it yields CASSPSGTGDGELFF.

This clonotype turned up a few times. The gene calls are TRBV4-3 and TRBJ2-4; D ambiguous. V lost 5 bases, J lost 0 bases, and 20 bases lay in between. The CDR3 is 18 residues long. The germline V gene has CDR1 LGHNA and CDR2 YSLEER. CDR3 residues: CASSSRRIYELAKNIQYF. In nucleotides, the CDR3 is TGCGCCAGCAGCTCACGAAGGATCTACGAGCTAGCCAAAAACATTCAGTACTTC.

This clonotype was observed many times. This rearrangement joins TRBV5-1 to TRBJ2-7; D unresolved. CDR1 is SGHRS and CDR2 is YFSETQ in the germline V gene. Trimming pared 2 bases from V and 3 bases from J, leaving 18 bases between. CDR3 length: 16 residues. The CDR3, as DNA: TGCGCCAGCAGCTTTTCGTTATTCACTACGAACTACGAGCAGTACTTC. Its protein is CASSFSLFTTNYEQYF.

The table lists this clonotype with many counts. This rearrangement joins TRBV12-3 or TRBV12-4 to TRBJ2-7, with D uncertain. The CDR3 is made up of 14 amino acids. The germline V and J ends were trimmed by 6 bases and 2 bases, with 14 bases remaining between them. CDR3 sequence reads: CASSLTQITYEQYF. CDR3 DNA: TGTGCCAGCAGCCTCACGCAGATTACCTACGAGCAGTACTTC.

Turning to this clonotype: The junction differs from germline at one of its ends, possibly a read error. This chain connects TRBV20-1 to TRBJ2-3; 7 nucleotides align to TRBD2. The CDR3 is 13 residues long. Germline assignment: CDR1 DFQATT and CDR2 SNEGSKA (reference sequence). CDR3 region: CSATAGVTDRQYF. CDR3 in DNA: TGCAGTGCTACGGCGGGGGTAACAGATAGGCAGTATTTT.

This clonotype has a count of ten or more. The J gene is TRBJ2-1, the V gene TRBV4-2; D remains ambiguous. CDR3 size: 14 residues. Germline assignment: CDR1 LGHNA and CDR2 YNFKEQ. V lost 0 bases, J lost 2 bases, and 5 bases lay in between. CDR3 amino acids: CASSQDLAYNEQFF. For the CDR3, the DNA is TGTGCCAGCAGCCAAGATCTTGCCTACAATGAGCAGTTCTTC.

This clonotype was recorded at least ten times. The chain couples TRBV14 to TRBJ2-1; no firm D call. The CDR3 has 13 residues. The germline gives CDR1 SGHDN, CDR2 FVKESK. V lost 2 bases, J lost 7 bases, and 9 bases lay in between. The CDR3 DNA is TGTGCCAGCAGCCAACCCCTAGGGAATGAGCAGTTCTTC. Amino acid sequence: CASSQPLGNEQFF.

A few counts support this clonotype. This chain uses TRBV5-1 with TRBJ2-1; TRBD1 matches at 9 bases. J gave up 8 bases and V 3 bases, and 12 bases lay outside the gene matches. Germline assignment: CDR1 SGHRS and CDR2 YFSETQ. The CDR3 runs 16 residues. The DNA for the CDR3 is TGCGCCAGCAGCTCCAACGCCGGGACAGGGAGTGATGAGCAGTTCTTC. Protein sequence: CASSSNAGTGSDEQFF.

This clonotype occurred many times. This chain links TRBV6-2 or TRBV6-3 with TRBJ1-2; D gene ambiguous. CDR1 MNHEY and CDR2 SVGEGT come from the germline V gene. CDR3 length: 14 amino acids. The V end was cut by 6 bases, the J end by 4 bases, with 15 bases between. The CDR3 DNA reads TGTGCCAGCAGCCATACGGACGGAGGCTATGGCTACACCTTC. Translation: CASSHTDGGYGYTF.

This clonotype came up once. The V call is TRBV20-1, the J call TRBJ2-7; no definite D call. Germline-derived CDR1 and CDR2 are DFQATT and SNEGSKA (reference sequence). This CDR3 has 12 amino acids. V lost 2 bases and J lost 2, with 7 bases in between. CDR3 loop: CSARLLAYEQYF. The CDR3 coding sequence is TGCAGTGCTAGATTGCTGGCCTACGAGCAGTACTTC.

The chain's CDR3 is CASSEPRPGDTQYF. The CDR3, as DNA: TGTGCCAGCAGTGAACCCAGGCCGGGAGATACGCAGTATTTT. The genes are TRBV25-1 and TRBJ2-3; no definite D call. The length of the CDR3 is 14 residues. The germline gives CDR1 MGHDK, CDR2 SYGVNS. Trimming cost V 2 bases and J 5 bases, with 11 bases left between them.

With respect to this clonotype: A much larger clone differs from this one at a single base, so this may be a read error. This chain connects TRBV5-6 to TRBJ2-3, with 8 positions matching TRBD2. The length of the CDR3 is 15 residues. The germline V gene encodes CDR1 SGHDT and CDR2 YYEEEE. The CDR3 reads CAISFGAGGTDTQYF. In DNA form, the CDR3 reads TGTGCCATCAGCTTTGGAGCGGGGGGCACAGATACGCAGTATTTT. Supplemented by reference TRBV5-6 and TRBJ2-3, the full variable domain reads DAGVTQSPTHLIKTRGQQVTLRCSPKSGHDTVSWYQQALGQGPQFIFQYYEEEERQRGNFPDRFSGHQFPNYSSELNVNALLLGDSALYLCAISFGAGGTDTQYFGPGTRLTVL.

Only a few counts were recorded for this clonotype. This rearrangement joins TRBV4-3 to TRBJ1-2; 12 bases map to TRBD1. The length of the CDR3 is 17 residues. After removal of 0 bases from V and 8 bases from J, the junction contained 10 bases not matched to a gene. The germline gives CDR1 LGHNA, CDR2 YSLEER. CDR3 nucleotides: TGCGCCAGCAGCCAAGAGATTACCGGGACAGGGGGCGCCGGCTACACCTTC. It yields the protein CASSQEITGTGGAGYTF.

There are many counts of this clonotype. The chain has TRBV20-1 and TRBJ2-2; TRBD2 is a possible D gene (6 bases). Looked up from germline, CDR1 is DFQATT and CDR2 is SNEGSKA (reference sequence). V dropped 6 bases and J dropped 1 base, with 12 bases sitting between them. The CDR3 is 14 amino acids. The CDR3 region is CSARDWQNTGELFF. In DNA, the CDR3 is TGCAGTGCAAGGGACTGGCAGAACACCGGGGAGCTGTTTTTT.

The CDR3 region is CSAKRKAGGNQPQHF. In DNA, the CDR3 is TGCAGTGCAAAAAGGAAGGCAGGGGGCAATCAGCCCCAGCATTTT. The chain is built from TRBV20-1 and TRBJ1-5, with D possibly matching TRBD1 (6 bases). This CDR3 is 15 amino acids long. Germline loops: CDR1 DFQATT, CDR2 SNEGSKA (reference sequence). Trimming cost V 6 bases and J 2 bases, with 17 bases left between them.

The chain uses TRBV4-3 and TRBJ2-7, with no clear D. Germline values: CDR1 LGHNA, CDR2 YSLEER. With 3 bases removed from V and 5 bases from J, the gap between germline ends came to 11 bases. The CDR3 is made up of 13 amino acids. This chain's CDR3 is CASSQSTGDEQYF. The CDR3 bases are TGCGCCAGCAGCCAGTCAACGGGCGACGAGCAGTACTTC.

This clonotype was found many times. The rearrangement uses TRBV2 and TRBJ2-1, with TRBD1 identical over 9 bases. The V and J ends lost 7 bases and 16 bases, in that order; junction bases with no gene match: 5. Looked up from germline, CDR1 is SNHLY and CDR2 is FYNNEI. The CDR3 length is 10 residues. The CDR3 DNA reads as TGTGCCAGCATGAAGGACAGGGGATTCTTC. Its translation: CASMKDRGFF.

The J gene is TRBJ2-1, the V gene TRBV29-1, with 9 positions matching TRBD1. The CDR3 length is 13 residues. Germline CDR1 and CDR2: SQVTM and ANQGSEA. Trimming removed 7 bases from V and 3 bases from J; junction bases left unmatched: 4. The CDR3 here is CSERTGDYNEQFF. The CDR3 bases are TGCAGCGAACGGACAGGGGACTACAATGAGCAGTTCTTC.

The table lists this clonotype with a few counts. The chain couples TRBV29-1 to TRBJ2-2; D may be TRBD1 or TRBD2 (5 bases each). Germline V CDR1 and CDR2: SQVTM, ANQGSEA. This CDR3 has 16 residues. Trimming stripped 4 bases from V and 1 base from J, with 16 bases between. The CDR3 coding sequence is TGCAGCGTTGTTATATGGGACCAGGAGAACACCGGGGAGCTGTTTTTT. This sequence encodes CSVVIWDQENTGELFF.